The next 26 T cell receptor beta chains were all read from a single sample in a study of T cell responses to AZD1222 COVID-19 vaccine. TCRdb's table, derived via immunoSEQ multiplex PCR, lists solely in-frame clones and lacks some. The sample comprises approximately 70,000 clones, roughly 90% of which are singletons, and 2% to 2.5% rests with the top ten. The specimen comprised peripheral blood, sampled on day 0 of AZD1222 vaccination. Source of these receptors: an adult in good health.

The chain carries TRBV4-2 and TRBJ1-4, with D hard to call. The germline V and J ends were trimmed by 1 base and 0 bases, with 6 bases remaining between them. The CDR3 extends over 15 amino acids. Germline loops: CDR1 LGHNA, CDR2 YNFKEQ. CDR3 DNA: TGTGCCAGCAGCCAAGCAGGTGCAACTAATGAAAAACTGTTTTTT. Protein sequence: CASSQAGATNEKLFF.

The chain couples TRBV7-2 to TRBJ2-1; D is unclear. The CDR3 is 15 residues long. Germline V CDR1 and CDR2: SGHTA, FQGNSA. V lost 4 bases and J lost 2, with 12 bases in between. The CDR3 DNA follows: TGTGCCAGCAGCTCCCTGGGCGGTCCCTACAATGAGCAGTTCTTC. Its translation is CASSSLGGPYNEQFF.

This chain joins TRBV5-1 and TRBJ2-2; tentative D call: TRBD2 (5 bases). This CDR3 is built from 16 residues. V lost 6 bases and J 7 bases, leaving 22 bases between the germline ends. Germline V gene sequence: CDR1 SGHRS, CDR2 YFSETQ. The CDR3: CASTSFGSTGSGELFF. The CDR3 DNA is TGCGCCAGCACCTCCTTTGGGTCCACGGGGAGCGGGGAGCTGTTTTTT.

This chain links TRBV30 with TRBJ2-2, with TRBD2 matching over 7 bases. CDR1 is GTSNPN, CDR2 SVGIG, per germline (reference sequence). The CDR3 sequence is 14 residues long. V was clipped by 4 bases and J by 3 bases; unmatched bases: 5. CDR3 coding DNA: TGTGCCTGGACGCGGCGGGGGTACACCGGGGAGCTGTTTTTT. Protein product: CAWTRRGYTGELFF.

V is TRBV2 and J is TRBJ2-7; no definite D call. CDR3 length: 15 amino acids. CDR1 is SNHLY and CDR2 is FYNNEI in the germline V gene. V was cut by 7 bases and J by 0 bases, with 16 bases left in between. In DNA, the CDR3 is TGTGCCAGCACCGAGATCGGGTTAGGCTCCTACGAGCAGTACTTC. Translating gives CASTEIGLGSYEQYF.

This clone was recorded once. J is TRBJ1-5 and V is TRBV30, with a tentative D call TRBD1 (5 bases). The germline gives CDR1 GTSNPN, CDR2 SVGIG (reference sequence). The V end was cut by 0 bases, the J end by 4 bases, with 13 bases between. The CDR3 length is 15 residues. This CDR3 reads CAWSVGTEPNQPQHF. CDR3 sequence (DNA): TGTGCCTGGAGTGTGGGGACTGAACCTAATCAGCCCCAGCATTTT. The full variable domain, its missing parts supplied by reference TRBV30 and TRBJ1-5, is SQTIHQWPATLVQPVGSPLSLECTVEGTSNPNLYWYRQAAGRGLQLLFYSVGIGQISSEVPQNLSASRPQDRQFILSSKKLLLSDSGFYLCAWSVGTEPNQPQHFGDGTRLSIL.

The chain has TRBV7-2 and TRBJ2-5, with 7 bases that match TRBD1. CDR1 and CDR2 from the germline V gene are SGHTA and FQGNSA. V lost 5 bases, J lost 3 bases, and 6 bases stayed unmatched. The CDR3 contains 14 residues. Written as DNA, the CDR3 is TGTGCCAGCAGCCCGGACCAGGGGGAAGAGACCCAGTACTTC. This encodes CASSPDQGEETQYF. The full variable domain, with the rest looked up from reference TRBV7-2 and TRBJ2-5, is GAGVSQSPSNKVTEKGKDVELRCDPISGHTALYWYRQSLGQGLEFLIYFQGNSAPDKSGLPSDRFSAERTGGSVSTLTIQRTQQEDSAVYLCASSPDQGEETQYFGPGTRLLVL.

The CDR3 loop reads CASSYWIRGSDTQYF. The DNA for the CDR3 is TGTGCCAGCAGTTACTGGATACGGGGCTCAGATACGCAGTATTTT. The chain couples TRBV6-2 or TRBV6-3 to TRBJ2-3; either TRBD1 or TRBD2 may fit D (5 bases each). This CDR3 is built from 15 residues. V was shortened by 1 base and J by 4 bases, with 12 bases between the two germline ends. CDR1 is MNHEY and CDR2 is SVGEGT in the germline V gene.

J is TRBJ1-5 and V is TRBV3-1 (or the pseudogene TRBV3-2), with D uncertain. V lost 1 base and J 3 bases, leaving 7 bases between the germline ends. Germline V gene sequence: CDR1 LGHDT, CDR2 YNNKEL (reference sequence). The CDR3 contains 14 residues. CDR3 residues: CASSQAPHNQPQHF. Written as DNA, the CDR3 is TGTGCCAGCAGCCAAGCTCCCCACAATCAGCCCCAGCATTTT.

The genes are TRBV6-5 and TRBJ2-3, with 9 positions matching TRBD2. CDR3 length: 14 residues. Germline CDR1 and CDR2: MNHEY and SVGAGI. With 5 bases clipped from V and 3 bases from J, the junction kept 3 bases outside the gene matches. DNA for the CDR3: TGTGCCAGCAGTCTAGCGGGATTAACAGATACGCAGTATTTT. Its translation: CASSLAGLTDTQYF.

The gene calls are TRBV12-3 or TRBV12-4 and TRBJ1-2, with D perhaps TRBD1 (6 bases). This CDR3 has 13 amino acids. V lost 7 bases and J 1 base, leaving 10 bases between the germline ends. CDR3 loop: CASTRDNNYGYTF. CDR3 nucleotides: TGTGCCAGCACTAGGGACAATAACTATGGCTACACCTTC.

The CDR3 region is CASSLEGVSGYTF. CDR3 nucleotides: TGTGCCAGCAGCTTAGAGGGTGTTAGTGGCTACACCTTC. The rearrangement joins TRBV7-2 to TRBJ1-2; no reliable D call. Germline loops: CDR1 SGHTA, CDR2 FQGNSA. The CDR3 length is 13 residues. The V end was cut by 1 base, the J end by 7 bases, with 10 bases between.

J is TRBJ2-7 and V is TRBV5-5; maybe TRBD1 (7 bases). This CDR3 has 14 amino acids. CDR1 is SGHKS, CDR2 YYEKEE, per germline (reference sequence). Trimming left V 6 bases short and J 4 bases short, with 17 bases between. The CDR3 sequence: CASTRQGGAYEQYF. DNA for the CDR3: TGTGCCAGCACCCGACAGGGAGGCGCTTACGAGCAGTACTTC.

This clone was observed a single time. The genes are TRBV5-6 and TRBJ2-3; a possible D gene is TRBD2 (6 bases). The V end lost 0 bases, the J end lost 0 bases, and 11 bases lay between the germline ends. This CDR3 spans 16 amino acids. The germline V gene encodes CDR1 SGHDT and CDR2 YYEEEE. The CDR3, as DNA: TGTGCCAGCAGCTTGGGCCACGGAGGGAGCACAGATACGCAGTATTTT. Residues: CASSLGHGGSTDTQYF.

The rearrangement joins TRBV27 to TRBJ2-7, with TRBD2 identical over 7 bases. CDR1 and CDR2 from the germline V gene are MNHEY and SMNVEV (reference sequence). Trimming cost V 6 bases and J 0 bases; bases outside gene matches: 8. This CDR3 has 15 amino acids. The CDR3 loop is CASSHWGGPSYEQYF. As DNA, the CDR3 is TGTGCCAGCAGCCACTGGGGGGGACCCTCCTACGAGCAGTACTTC.

The chain is built from TRBV10-3 and TRBJ2-1; 8 bases align to TRBD1. This CDR3 spans 16 amino acids. CDR1 ENHRY and CDR2 SYGVKD come from the germline V gene. The V gene end was trimmed by 4 bases and the J gene end by 4 bases; junction bases not matched to a gene: 9. DNA of the CDR3: TGTGCCATCAGTGCCCCGGACAGGGCTAAGTACAATGAGCAGTTCTTC. Amino acid sequence: CAISAPDRAKYNEQFF.

The chain combines TRBV5-4 with TRBJ2-5; D is ambiguous. Per germline, CDR1 SGHNT and CDR2 YYREEE (reference sequence). V lost 1 base, J lost 2 bases, and 9 bases lay in between. This CDR3 has 14 amino acids. CDR3 loop: CASSLRRRQETQYF. The CDR3 coding sequence is TGTGCCAGCAGCTTGCGACGGCGACAAGAGACCCAGTACTTC.

The rearrangement links TRBV14 to TRBJ1-2; TRBD1 aligns across 8 bases. Per germline, CDR1 SGHDN and CDR2 FVKESK. V was clipped by 3 bases and J by 3 bases; unmatched bases: 3. The CDR3 runs to 14 residues. CDR3 sequence (DNA): TGTGCCAGCAGCCATAAGACAGGGGACTATGGCTACACCTTC. It encodes CASSHKTGDYGYTF.

The chain links TRBV29-1 to TRBJ2-5; D remains ambiguous. This CDR3 contains 11 residues. The germline gives CDR1 SQVTM, CDR2 ANQGSEA. Trimming cost V 5 bases and J 5 bases, with 9 bases left between them. CDR3 bases: TGCAGCGTTACGACCGGGGAGACCCAGTACTTC. It translates to CSVTTGETQYF.

The V gene is TRBV9, the J gene TRBJ1-4; the D is unclear. Trimming left V 4 bases short and J 2 bases short, with 9 bases between. The CDR3 covers 14 residues. Germline V gives CDR1 SGDLS, CDR2 YYNGEE. The DNA of the CDR3 is TGTGCCAGCAGCCAACAGATCACTAATGAAAAACTGTTTTTT. It yields the protein CASSQQITNEKLFF.

About this clone: Other nucleotide sequences in the sample specify the same CDR3. The chain links TRBV5-1 to TRBJ1-1; perhaps TRBD1 as D (5 bases). Trimming took 1 base from V and 4 from J, leaving 8 bases between them. The CDR3 sequence is 13 residues long. Germline CDR1 SGHRS, CDR2 YFSETQ. The DNA of the CDR3 is TGCGCCAGCAGCTTGCGTGGGGGCACTGAAGCTTTCTTT. Translation: CASSLRGGTEAFF.

The chain employs TRBV28 and TRBJ2-7; D not certain. CDR3 length: 11 residues. V was cut by 7 bases and J by 5 bases, with 9 bases left in between. Germline CDR1 reads MDHEN; CDR2 reads SYDVKM. This chain's CDR3 is CASTSAHEQYF. The CDR3 nucleotides read TGTGCCAGCACCTCTGCCCACGAGCAGTACTTC.

The chain has TRBV4-3 and TRBJ2-2; 11 positions agree with TRBD2. The V segment lost 6 bases and the J segment 4 bases; nucleotides outside the gene matches: 4. This CDR3 has 15 amino acids. Germline V lookup: CDR1 LGHNA, CDR2 YSLEER. CDR3 coding DNA: TGCGCCAGCAGGGATAGCGGGAGGGGCACCGGGGAGCTGTTTTTT. Translating it yields CASRDSGRGTGELFF.

This chain uses TRBV5-6 with TRBJ1-2, with TRBD1 matching 8 bases. Trimming removed 0 bases from V and 6 bases from J; junction bases left unmatched: 4. This CDR3 region has 14 residues. Germline CDR1 and CDR2: SGHDT and YYEEEE. CDR3 bases: TGTGCCAGCAGCTTGGGACAGGGGTTGGATGGCTACACCTTC. Translating it yields CASSLGQGLDGYTF.

The chain carries TRBV7-9 and TRBJ2-7; tentative D call: TRBD1 (6 bases). The CDR3 runs 15 residues. Germline assignment: CDR1 SEHNR and CDR2 FQNEAQ (reference sequence). Trimming took 5 bases from V and 0 from J, leaving 14 bases between them. In DNA, the CDR3 is TGTGCCAGCAGCGCTGGACAGTACGGCTCCTACGAGCAGTACTTC. Translation gives CASSAGQYGSYEQYF.

This chain uses TRBV28 with TRBJ1-2, with TRBD1 matching 7 bases. V lost 8 bases, J lost 4 bases, and 4 bases stayed unmatched. CDR3 length equals 12 residues. Germline CDR1 MDHEN, CDR2 SYDVKM. The CDR3 reads CASRAGGYGYTF. In DNA form, the CDR3 reads TGTGCCAGCCGCGCAGGGGGCTATGGCTACACCTTC.